The sequence of this T cell receptor (beta chain) was determined in a study of regulatory T cells. Every patient with CD3G deficiency had evidence of autoimmunity. At testing, patients were 2 to 39 years old, with reduced naive and increased memory T-cell proportions. Of note for this clone: Its antigen remains unknown.

General study points: Regulatory T cells showed the strongest V-J pair restriction and V/J gene skewing among patient repertoires. Hydrophobic residues at CDR3 positions 6 and 7 were enriched in conventional CD4+ T cells of CD3G-deficient patients.

The PCR used 52 TRBV and 13 TRBJ primers. TCRdb's copy holds only in-frame clones and misses some; the assay was immunoSEQ multiplex PCR. This sample has nearly 30,000 clones, with under 95% found just once. Sequenced material: conventional CD4+ T cells sorted from blood. This receptor was identified in a person under 35 with CD3G deficiency.

CDR3 in amino acids: CASSRAGDAGNTIYF. CDR3 DNA sequence: TGTGCCAGCAGTCGCGCAGGTGACGCTGGAAACACCATATATTTT. J is TRBJ1-3 and V is TRBV6-5; the D is unclear. This CDR3 is built from 15 residues. Looked up from germline, CDR1 is MNHEY and CDR2 is SVGAGI. Between the trimmed V and J ends, which lost 5 bases and 2 bases, there was a span of 13 bases.